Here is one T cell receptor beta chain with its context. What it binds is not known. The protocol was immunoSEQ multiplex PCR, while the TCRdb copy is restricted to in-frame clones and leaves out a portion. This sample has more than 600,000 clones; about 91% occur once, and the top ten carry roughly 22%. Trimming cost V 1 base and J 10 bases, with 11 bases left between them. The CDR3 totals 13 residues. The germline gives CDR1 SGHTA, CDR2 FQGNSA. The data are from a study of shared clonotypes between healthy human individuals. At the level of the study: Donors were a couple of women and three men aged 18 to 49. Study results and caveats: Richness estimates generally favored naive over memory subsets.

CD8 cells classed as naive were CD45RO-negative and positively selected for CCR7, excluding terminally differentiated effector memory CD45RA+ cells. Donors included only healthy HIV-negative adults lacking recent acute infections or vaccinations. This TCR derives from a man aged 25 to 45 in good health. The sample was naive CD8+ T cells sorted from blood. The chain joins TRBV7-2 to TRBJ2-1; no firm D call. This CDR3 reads CASSLVVIEEQFF. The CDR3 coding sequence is TGTGCCAGCAGCTTAGTCGTTATAGAGGAGCAGTTCTTC.